Listed below are T cell receptor beta chains from one sample, sequenced in a study of shared clonotypes between healthy human individuals. Assay: immunoSEQ multiplex PCR; the TCRdb copy retains only in-frame clones and omits some. In the table there are fewer than 550,000 clones, 60% to 80% of which are singletons. Sequencing was carried out using PBMCs. Every receptor here comes from a woman in her forties in good health. Some clones in this sample may be carry-over from other donors' samples. The CDR3 runs from the conserved cysteine through the conserved F or W. The D gene is left open where the match is weak. Rows give clone size only sometimes, using once, few, many, or a class for an expanded clone.

J gene | V gene | D gene | clone size | CDR3 length | CDR3 DNA | CDR3 protein
TRBJ2-3 | TRBV2 | TRBD1 | NA | 14 | TGTGCCAGCAGTCGCGACAGGGGCGCAGATACGCAGTATTTT | CASSRDRGADTQYF
TRBJ1-6 | TRBV7-9 | TRBD1 | NA | 14 | TGTGCCAGCAGCCGGGGACAGCCAGATTCACCCCTCCACTTT | CASSRGQPDSPLHF
TRBJ2-3 | TRBV6-6 | TRBD2 | NA | 15 | TGTGCCAGCAGTTACTCTAGCGGGAGAGGAGATACGCAGTATTTT | CASSYSSGRGDTQYF
TRBJ2-5 | TRBV28 | NA | once | 15 | TGTGCCAGCAGTTCCGAGGGCAGGGCCAAAGAGACCCAGTACTTC | CASSSEGRAKETQYF
TRBJ2-1 | TRBV7-9 | TRBD2 | once | 16 | TGTGCCAGCAGCCTAACTAGCGGGGGCCATTACAATGAGCAGTTCTTC | CASSLTSGGHYNEQFF
TRBJ2-5 | TRBV19 | TRBD1 | NA | 13 | TGTGCCAGTAGGGAACAGGGGCGTGAGACCCAGTACTTC | CASREQGRETQYF
TRBJ2-5 | TRBV9 | TRBD2 | many | 13 | TGTGCCTCCCAGCGGGGCTACCAAGAGACCCAGTACTTC | CASQRGYQETQYF
TRBJ1-5 | TRBV30 | NA | NA | 12 | TGTGCCTGGAATTGGGACAATCAGCCCCAGCATTTT | CAWNWDNQPQHF
TRBJ1-2 | TRBV5-4 | TRBD1 | NA | 13 | TGTGCCAGCAGCTTGACAGGGGACTATGGCTACACCTTC | CASSLTGDYGYTF
TRBJ2-2 | TRBV27 | NA | few | 13 | TGTGCCAGCAGTTTAAGGGGCAGAGAGGAGCTGTTTTTT | CASSLRGREELFF
TRBJ2-3 | TRBV7-2 | TRBD1 | NA | 18 | TGTGCCAGCAGCTTAGTGGGGACAGGGGGTTTGGGCACAGATACGCAGTATTTT | CASSLVGTGGLGTDTQYF
TRBJ2-5 | TRBV11-2 | NA | NA | 13 | TGTGCCAGCAGCCGAGGACCAAGGGAGACCCAGTACTTC | CASSRGPRETQYF
TRBJ1-1 | TRBV7-2 | NA | NA | 18 | TGTGCCAGCAGCTTAGTTTCGACAGTAGGGATACCCAAAAATGAAGCTTTCTTT | CASSLVSTVGIPKNEAFF
TRBJ2-7 | TRBV15 | TRBD1 | NA | 16 | TGTGCCACCAGCAGAGCGATCGACAGGGGGCGGCACGAGCAGTACTTC | CATSRAIDRGRHEQYF
TRBJ2-1 | TRBV7-9 | NA | NA | 13 | TGTGCCAGCAGCTTAGGCAGGTCCAATGAGCAGTTCTTC | CASSLGRSNEQFF
TRBJ2-1 | TRBV11-3 | NA | NA | 14 | TGTGCCAGCAGCTTGCACGGGTCCTACAATGAGCAGTTCTTC | CASSLHGSYNEQFF
TRBJ2-7 | TRBV15 | NA | NA | 15 | TGTGCCACCAGCAGAGATCGTCCGAGGGCCTACGAGCAGTACTTC | CATSRDRPRAYEQYF